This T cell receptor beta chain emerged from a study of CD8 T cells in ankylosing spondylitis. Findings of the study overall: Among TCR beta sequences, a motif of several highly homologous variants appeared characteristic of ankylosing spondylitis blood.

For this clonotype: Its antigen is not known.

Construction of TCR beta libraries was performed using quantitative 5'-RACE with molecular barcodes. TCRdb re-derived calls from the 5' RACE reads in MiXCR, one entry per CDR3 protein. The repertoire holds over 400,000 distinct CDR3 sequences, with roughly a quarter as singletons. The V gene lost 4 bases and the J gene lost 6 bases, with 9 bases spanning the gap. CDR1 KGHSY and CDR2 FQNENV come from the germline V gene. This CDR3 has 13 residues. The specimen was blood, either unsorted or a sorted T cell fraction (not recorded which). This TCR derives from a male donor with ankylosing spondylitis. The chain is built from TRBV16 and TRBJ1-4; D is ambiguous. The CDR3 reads CASSRLQYEKLFF. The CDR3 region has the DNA TGTGCCAGCAGCCGTTTGCAGTATGAAAAACTGTTTTTT.